A single TCR beta chain is shown here with its context. The data belong to a study of blood T cell repertoires in COVID-19. Study at large: Samples representing acute and convalescent COVID-19 were sourced from the United States, Italy and Spain. PBMCs, B-cell-depleted T cells, or T cells provided the cDNA or gDNA that made up the material.

The V gene's germline CDR1 is GTSNPN and CDR2 SVGIG (reference sequence). Trimming left V 4 bases short and J 1 base short, with 6 bases between. The CDR3 loop spans 12 amino acids. Per the original data handling: Amplifying reference gene primers gave estimates of nucleated cell counts. Libraries were prepared by immunoSEQ multiplex PCR; TCRdb keeps only in-frame clonotypes and omits some of them. V and J calls and clone size come straight from that table; D and trimming were deduced from the DNA. The repertoire includes 70,000 to 90,000 clones, approximately 86% of them detected once, and 6.3% sits in the top ten. In Seattle, patients joined the study during active infection and were tracked longitudinally.

The J gene is TRBJ2-3, the V gene TRBV30; D gene unclear. This clonotype was sampled from an elderly man with COVID-19, enrolled during active disease. The sequencing input was peripheral blood. The CDR3 DNA is TGTGCCTGGAAATCAGGCACAGATACGCAGTATTTT. It is translated as CAWKSGTDTQYF.